This T cell receptor beta chain was identified in a study of T cells in Graves' hyperthyroidism and ophthalmopathy. Amplification targeted TCR beta CDR3 regions from RNA transcripts. A set of HTBI primers served as the primers for a first-round RT-PCR of the TCR CDR3. From the multiplex PCR reads, TCRdb called clonotypes with MiXCR, one entry per CDR3 protein. Here the sample spans 250,000 to 400,000 distinct CDR3 sequences, roughly 15% being singletons. Duration under 3 months, a NOSPECS grade of at least 4, and a Clinical Activity Score of at least 3 characterized the ophthalmopathy patients. Diagnostic decisions used clinical symptoms, serum thyroxine and TRAb, thyroid ultrasound and orbital computed tomography. Study observations and caveats: It was a median roughly six months before onset that the model predicted ophthalmopathy.

A few counts support this clonotype. What it binds is not known. The TCR comes from a woman between 40 and 55 years old with Graves' ophthalmopathy. Sequenced sample: blood.

CDR3 region: CASSQDGGYSPLHF. Written as DNA, the CDR3 is TGTGCCAGCAGCCAAGATGGGGGATATTCACCCCTCCACTTT. The chain is built from TRBV3-1 and TRBJ1-6, with D possibly matching TRBD1 (5 bases). Germline-derived CDR1 and CDR2 are LGHDT and YNNKEL (reference sequence). Trimming cost V 0 bases and J 8 bases, with 8 bases left between them. The CDR3 covers 14 residues. The full variable domain, its missing parts supplied by reference TRBV3-1 and TRBJ1-6, is DTAVSQTPKYLVTQMGNDKSIKCEQNLGHDTMYWYKQDSKKFLKIMFSYNNKELIINETVPNRFSPKSPDKAHLNLHINSLELGDSAVYFCASSQDGGYSPLHFGNGTRLTVT.